What follows describes a single T cell receptor (beta chain). Each CDR3 protein is one row after TCRdb ran MiXCR on the reads. The sample has over 90,000 distinct CDR3 sequences; around a third are singletons. These data belong to a study of type 1 regulatory T cells. The wider study: T-allo10 is a Tr1-enriched, alloantigen-specific CD4 T cell product made in vitro.

Trimming pared 1 base from V and 6 bases from J, leaving 12 bases between. From germline, CDR1 is SGHTA and CDR2 FQGNSA. This CDR3 is 14 amino acids long. The material sequenced was CD4+ T cells, either the whole sample or a sorted fraction (not recorded which). The chain has TRBV7-2 and TRBJ1-1, with D perhaps matching TRBD1 (6 bases). The TCR originated in a human donor in good health. CDR3 DNA sequence: TGTGCCAGCAGCTTAGAGTTGGGGGGCGCTGAAGCTTTCTTT. Translated, it gives CASSLELGGAEAFF.